Listed below are T cell receptor beta chains from one sample, sequenced in a study of blood T cell repertoires in COVID-19. TCRdb keeps only in-frame clones here, not all; method: immunoSEQ multiplex PCR. The sample lists approximately 270,000 clones; around 88% were seen once. Specimen: peripheral blood. Source of these receptors: a woman aged 25-40 years with COVID-19, enrolled during active disease. The CDR3 runs from the conserved cysteine through the conserved F or W. The D gene is left open where the match is weak. Clone size appears in some rows only: once, few, many, or a class for an expanded clone.

j_gene,d_gene,v_gene,abundance,CDR3nt,CDR3aa
TRBJ1-2,TRBD1,TRBV9,.,TGTGCCAGCAGCGGGATCGGACAGGGGCCCTATGGCTACACCTTC,CASSGIGQGPYGYTF
TRBJ1-1,.,TRBV7-2,.,TGTGCCAGCAGCTTAGGGGCACTGGTCACTGAAGCTTTCTTT,CASSLGALVTEAFF
TRBJ1-2,TRBD1,TRBV7-2,.,TGTGCCAGCAGCTCGAGGACAGGGTTCTATGGCTACACCTTC,CASSSRTGFYGYTF
TRBJ2-2,TRBD2,TRBV7-2,.,TGTGCCAGCAGCTTATGGGGGGGAGGGATAATTACCGGGGAGCTGTTTTTT,CASSLWGGGIITGELFF
TRBJ1-1,TRBD1,TRBV3-1/TRBV3-2,.,TGTGCCAGCAGCCAACGGGACAGAACATACACCGTAAACACTGAAGCTTTCTTT,CASSQRDRTYTVNTEAFF
TRBJ1-2,TRBD1,TRBV29-1,.,TGCAGCGTTTACTTGGACAGGGAGCTAGGCTATGGCTACACCTTC,CSVYLDRELGYGYTF
TRBJ2-7,.,TRBV28,.,TGTGCCAGCGTTCCCGGGAGTCTGTACGAGCAGTACTTC,CASVPGSLYEQYF
TRBJ2-3,TRBD1,TRBV10-3,.,TGTGCCATCAGTGAGTCACAGGGGGCGGGAGATACGCAGTATTTT,CAISESQGAGDTQYF
TRBJ1-4,.,TRBV11-3,.,TGTGCCAGCAGCTATGACAGAGATGAAAAACTGTTTTTT,CASSYDRDEKLFF
TRBJ2-3,TRBD1,TRBV6-2/TRBV6-3,.,TGTGCCAGCAGTTCCCATGCTGACAGGGAACATCCCCAGTATTTT,CASSSHADREHPQYF
TRBJ2-1,.,TRBV7-2,.,TGTGCCAGCAGCTTAGTTGTTAGAAACAATGAGCAGTTCTTC,CASSLVVRNNEQFF
TRBJ1-1,.,TRBV12-5,few,TGTGCTAGTGGCCCACTCGTGAACACTGAAGCTTTCTTT,CASGPLVNTEAFF
TRBJ1-4,.,TRBV14,once,TGTGCCAGCAGCCCACAGAATGAAAAACTGTTTTTT,CASSPQNEKLFF
TRBJ1-2,.,TRBV5-6,.,TGTGCCAGCAGGGCTCAGGGTAGGTTTGACTATGGCTACACCTTC,CASRAQGRFDYGYTF
TRBJ2-1,TRBD2,TRBV11-3,.,TGTGCCAGCAGCCGCGGACTAGCGGGAGGGCTAAATGAGCAGTTCTTC,CASSRGLAGGLNEQFF
TRBJ2-1,TRBD2,TRBV7-9,.,TGTGCCAGCAGCCCCACATCCTTGGGGCTAGCGGGAGAGGATGAGCAGTTCTTC,CASSPTSLGLAGEDEQFF
TRBJ2-5,TRBD2,TRBV29-1,.,TGCAGCGGGTCTAAGCGGGGGGGCCAAGAGACCCAGTACTTC,CSGSKRGGQETQYF
TRBJ2-1,.,TRBV19,.,TGTGCCAGTAGTCCGCTAGCGAGGCCCAATGAGCAGTTCTTC,CASSPLARPNEQFF
TRBJ1-2,.,TRBV21-1,.,TGTGCCTACTATGGGGCAGGGGGCGGGGACGGCTACACCTTC,CAYYGAGGGDGYTF
TRBJ2-5,.,TRBV6-2/TRBV6-3,few,TGTGCCAGCAGTTACTGGGGCAGTGAGGAGACCCAGTACTTC,CASSYWGSEETQYF
TRBJ2-7,.,TRBV27,.,TGTGCCAGCAGTTTATCGGTCCAGGGCTACGAGCAGTACTTC,CASSLSVQGYEQYF
TRBJ2-2,TRBD2,TRBV5-4,.,TGTGCCAGCAGCTCCGGGACTAGCGGGGGGGCTTTTTATGCCGGGGAGCTGTTTTTT,CASSSGTSGGAFYAGELFF
TRBJ1-3,.,TRBV19,.,TGTGCCAGTAGTATGCCCCGCGGGCCTGGAAACACCATATATTTT,CASSMPRGPGNTIYF
TRBJ1-5,.,TRBV6-5,.,TGTGCCAGCCGGTTCTATAGCAATCAGCCCCAGCATTTT,CASRFYSNQPQHF
TRBJ1-1,.,TRBV27,.,TGTGCCAGCAGCCTAGTTATGGCGGGGCGCGCTTTCTTT,CASSLVMAGRAFF
TRBJ2-6,TRBD1,TRBV11-3,.,TGTGCCAGCAGCTTTTCCTGGACAGGGCCTTCAGGGGCCAACGTCCTGACTTTC,CASSFSWTGPSGANVLTF
TRBJ2-3,TRBD2,TRBV28,.,TGTGCCAGTAAGAGTATAGCGGGGGGCAGACCAGATACGCAGTATTTT,CASKSIAGGRPDTQYF
TRBJ2-3,TRBD2,TRBV24-1,.,TGTGCCACCGCACTTAGCGGGAGGGTAGCAGATACGCAGTATTTT,CATALSGRVADTQYF
TRBJ2-1,.,TRBV12-3/TRBV12-4,once,TGTGCCAGCAGTCTGGCAGGGAATGAGCAGTTCTTC,CASSLAGNEQFF
TRBJ1-1,.,TRBV15,.,TGTGCCACCAGCAGAGAAACCCAGGTGCAGGAAGCTTTCTTT,CATSRETQVQEAFF
TRBJ2-3,TRBD2,TRBV28,.,TGTGCCAGCACCCCCCTAGCGGGGGGGGTAGATACGCAGTATTTT,CASTPLAGGVDTQYF
TRBJ1-4,TRBD1,TRBV10-3,.,TGTGCCATCAGACCGGGACAGGGCGAGTTTCGGGAAAAACTGTTTTTT,CAIRPGQGEFREKLFF
TRBJ2-1,TRBD2,TRBV29-1,.,TGCAGCGTTGACCGCGGGACTAGCGGGAGAAATGAGCAGTTCTTC,CSVDRGTSGRNEQFF
TRBJ1-2,TRBD1,TRBV19,few,TGTGCCAGTAGTCCTAGAGTCTCAGGGGGCGACGATGGCTACACCTTC,CASSPRVSGGDDGYTF
TRBJ2-3,TRBD2,TRBV9,.,TGTGCCAGCAGCGTAGCTCATGGTAGCGGGATCGCAGATACGCAGTATTTT,CASSVAHGSGIADTQYF
TRBJ1-2,.,TRBV4-1,.,TGCGCCAGCAGCCAAGGGCCAGGGGCAACAGCTAACTATGGCTACACCTTC,CASSQGPGATANYGYTF
TRBJ1-3,.,TRBV7-2,few,TGTGCCAGCAGCCCGGGGGGAGGAAACACCATATATTTT,CASSPGGGNTIYF
TRBJ1-4,.,TRBV19,.,TGTGCCACAGGGTACGAAAAACTGTTTTTT,CATGYEKLFF
TRBJ2-4,TRBD2,TRBV30,.,TGTGCCTGGAGTGTAACTAGCGGGGGCGGGGGGCTCCTAGCCAAAAACATTCAGTACTTC,CAWSVTSGGGGLLAKNIQYF
TRBJ2-1,TRBD2,TRBV19,few,TGTGCCAGTAGTTGGACTAGCGAAAACAATGAGCAGTTCTTC,CASSWTSENNEQFF